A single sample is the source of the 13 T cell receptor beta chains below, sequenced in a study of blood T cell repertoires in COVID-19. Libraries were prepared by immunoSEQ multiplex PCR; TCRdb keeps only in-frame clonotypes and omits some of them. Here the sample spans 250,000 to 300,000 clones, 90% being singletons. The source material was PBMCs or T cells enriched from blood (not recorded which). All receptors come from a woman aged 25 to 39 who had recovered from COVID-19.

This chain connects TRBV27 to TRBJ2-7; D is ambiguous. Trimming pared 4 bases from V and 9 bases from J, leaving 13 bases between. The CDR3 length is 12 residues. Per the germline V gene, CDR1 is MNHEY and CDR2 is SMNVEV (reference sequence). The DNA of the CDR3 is TGTGCCAGCAGTTCCTCCCCTACGGGGCAGTACTTC. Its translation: CASSSSPTGQYF.

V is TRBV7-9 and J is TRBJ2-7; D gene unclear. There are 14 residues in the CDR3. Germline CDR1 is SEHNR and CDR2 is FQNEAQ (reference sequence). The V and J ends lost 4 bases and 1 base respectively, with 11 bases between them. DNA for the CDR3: TGTGCCAGCAGCTCTGACACCTATTCCTACGAGCAGTACTTC. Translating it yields CASSSDTYSYEQYF.

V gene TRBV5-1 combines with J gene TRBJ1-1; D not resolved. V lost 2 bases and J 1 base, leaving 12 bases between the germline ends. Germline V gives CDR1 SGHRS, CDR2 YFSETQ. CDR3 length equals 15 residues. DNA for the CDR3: TGCGCCAGCAGCTTCTATGAATACAGGAACACTGAAGCTTTCTTT. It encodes CASSFYEYRNTEAFF.

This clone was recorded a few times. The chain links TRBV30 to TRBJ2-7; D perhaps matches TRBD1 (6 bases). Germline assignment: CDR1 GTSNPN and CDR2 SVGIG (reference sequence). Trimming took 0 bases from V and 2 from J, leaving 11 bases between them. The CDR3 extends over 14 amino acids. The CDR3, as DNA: TGTGCCTGGAGTGTACTTGGACAGACCTACGAGCAGTACTTC. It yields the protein CAWSVLGQTYEQYF.

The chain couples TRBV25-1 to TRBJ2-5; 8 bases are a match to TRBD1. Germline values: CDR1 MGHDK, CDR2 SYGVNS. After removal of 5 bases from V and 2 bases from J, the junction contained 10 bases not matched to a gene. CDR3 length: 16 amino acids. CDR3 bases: TGTGCCAGCAGTTTTTCCCGGACAGGGTGGCAAGAGACCCAGTACTTC. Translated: CASSFSRTGWQETQYF.

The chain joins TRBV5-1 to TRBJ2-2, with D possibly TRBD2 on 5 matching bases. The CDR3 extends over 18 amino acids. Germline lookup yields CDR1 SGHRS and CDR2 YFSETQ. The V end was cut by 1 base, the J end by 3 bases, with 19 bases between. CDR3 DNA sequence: TGCGCCAGCAGCTTGACGCTGAGCGGCCTTACTTACACCGGGGAGCTGTTTTTT. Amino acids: CASSLTLSGLTYTGELFF.

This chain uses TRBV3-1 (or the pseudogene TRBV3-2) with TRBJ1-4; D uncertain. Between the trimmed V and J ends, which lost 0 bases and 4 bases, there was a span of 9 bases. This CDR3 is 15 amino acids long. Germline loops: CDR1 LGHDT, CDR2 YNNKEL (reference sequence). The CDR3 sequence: CASSQDSAYNEKLFF. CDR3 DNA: TGTGCCAGCAGCCAAGATAGCGCTTATAATGAAAAACTGTTTTTT.

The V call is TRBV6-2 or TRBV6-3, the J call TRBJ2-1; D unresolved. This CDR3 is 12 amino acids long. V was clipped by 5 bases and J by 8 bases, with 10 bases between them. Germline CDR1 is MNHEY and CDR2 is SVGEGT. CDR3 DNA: TGTGCCAGCAGTAAAACAAGTGATGAGCAGTTCTTC. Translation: CASSKTSDEQFF.

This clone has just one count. CDR3 bases: TGTGCCAGCAGCTTAGGCCCCCAGGGGTCGGTCTATGGCTACACCTTC. Its translation is CASSLGPQGSVYGYTF. This chain connects TRBV6-4 to TRBJ1-2; the D gene is possibly TRBD1 (6 bases). Trimming took 6 bases from V and 4 from J, leaving 21 bases between them. In germline, CDR1 is MRHNA, CDR2 SNTAGT. The CDR3 loop spans 16 amino acids.

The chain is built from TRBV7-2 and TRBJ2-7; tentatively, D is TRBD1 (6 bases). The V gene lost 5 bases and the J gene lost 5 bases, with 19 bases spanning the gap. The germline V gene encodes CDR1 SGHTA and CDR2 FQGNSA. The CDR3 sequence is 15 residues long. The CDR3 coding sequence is TGTGCCAGCAGCCCAAACCTTGACAGGTCCAACGAGCAGTACTTC. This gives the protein CASSPNLDRSNEQYF.

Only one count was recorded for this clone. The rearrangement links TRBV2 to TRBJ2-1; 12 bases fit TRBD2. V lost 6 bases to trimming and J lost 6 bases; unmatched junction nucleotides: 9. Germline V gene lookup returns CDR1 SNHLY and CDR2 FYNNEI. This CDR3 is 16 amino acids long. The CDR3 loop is CASSAVLAGGVNEQFF. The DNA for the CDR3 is TGTGCCAGCAGCGCCGTTCTAGCGGGAGGGGTCAATGAGCAGTTCTTC.

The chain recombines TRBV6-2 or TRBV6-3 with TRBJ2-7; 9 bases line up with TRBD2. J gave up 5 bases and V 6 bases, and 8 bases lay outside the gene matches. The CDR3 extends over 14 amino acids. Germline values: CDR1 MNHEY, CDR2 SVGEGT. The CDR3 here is CASSHAGGPDEQYF. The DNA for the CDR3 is TGTGCCAGCAGCCATGCGGGAGGGCCGGACGAGCAGTACTTC.

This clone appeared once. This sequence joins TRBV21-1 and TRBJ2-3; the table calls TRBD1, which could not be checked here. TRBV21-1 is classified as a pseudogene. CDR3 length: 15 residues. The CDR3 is CASSQQIGTTNTQYF. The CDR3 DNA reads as TGTGCCAGCAGCCAACAGATCGGAACCACGAATACGCAGTATTTT.